Listed here are 10 T cell receptor beta chains from one sample, sequenced in a study of T cells after yellow fever vaccination. TCRdb reprocessed the 5' RACE reads with MiXCR, giving one entry per CDR3 protein. The repertoire consists of 95,000 to 100,000 distinct CDR3 sequences, with approximately 5.5% occurring once and the leading ten covering about 40%. The sequenced sample was CD8+ T cells sorted from PBMCs, obtained 10 days after the yellow fever booster vaccination. All receptors derive from a man in his late teens or twenties who received the YFV17D yellow fever vaccine.

In its sample, this clonotype was seen a few times. This chain links TRBV11-2 with TRBJ2-5; the match to TRBD2 covers 8 bases. The CDR3 length is 15 residues. The V gene end was trimmed by 5 bases and the J gene end by 3 bases; junction bases not matched to a gene: 8. Germline CDR1 and CDR2: SGHAT and FQNNGV. This chain's CDR3 is CASSQTGGGEETQYF. The CDR3 bases are TGTGCCAGCAGCCAGACGGGGGGGGGCGAAGAGACCCAGTACTTC.

This chain joins TRBV6-5 and TRBJ1-6; unclear D gene. Between the trimmed V and J ends, which lost 0 bases and 2 bases, there was a span of 5 bases. The V gene's germline CDR1 is MNHEY and CDR2 SVGAGI. This CDR3 contains 15 residues. The CDR3 DNA reads TGTGCCAGCAGTTACTCATCACCCTATAATTCACCCCTCCACTTT. As protein: CASSYSSPYNSPLHF.

This clonotype appeared a few times. CDR3 protein: CASSYGAIAGQETQYF. As DNA, the CDR3 is TGTGCCAGCAGTTACGGAGCGATCGCGGGGCAAGAGACCCAGTACTTC. J is TRBJ2-5 and V is TRBV6-2 or TRBV6-3, with D maybe TRBD2 (6 bases). The CDR3 covers 16 residues. CDR1 and CDR2 from the germline V gene are MNHEY and SVGEGT. The V end was cut by 2 bases, the J end by 2 bases, with 15 bases between.

This clonotype was counted a few times. This chain uses TRBV5-1 with TRBJ1-4, with D unresolved. CDR1 and CDR2 (germline): SGHRS, YFSETQ. The CDR3 extends over 14 amino acids. Trimming removed 5 bases at V and 2 bases at J, with 10 bases between. Here the CDR3 reads CASSRLPTNEKLFF. The CDR3 DNA follows: TGCGCCAGCAGTCGCTTACCGACTAATGAAAAACTGTTTTTT.

The chain uses TRBV3-1 and TRBJ2-1, with 11 bases aligning to TRBD2. This CDR3 comprises 14 residues. From germline, CDR1 is LGHDT and CDR2 YNNKEL (reference sequence). V shed 6 bases, J shed 7 bases, and the junction held 5 bases outside the gene matches. The CDR3 sequence: CASSSGGARNEQFF. Written as DNA, the CDR3 is TGTGCCAGCAGTAGCGGGGGGGCCAGGAATGAGCAGTTCTTC.

This clonotype turned up a few times. This chain links TRBV12-3 or TRBV12-4 with TRBJ2-1, with 7 bases aligning to TRBD1. This CDR3 has 16 amino acids. The junction had 13 bases not matched to a gene; V was cut back by 7 bases and J by 4 bases. For the CDR3, the DNA is TGTGCCAGCACCACGGGCAGGGACAGATATTACAATGAGCAGTTCTTC. Encoded protein: CASTTGRDRYYNEQFF.

This chain joins TRBV2 and TRBJ2-7; D is perhaps TRBD2 (6 bases). The ends were cut back, 0 bases at V and 0 bases at J, with 12 bases in the middle. The CDR3 is 16 residues long. The germline gives CDR1 SNHLY, CDR2 FYNNEI. As DNA, the CDR3 is TGTGCCAGCAGTGAAGCAGTGGGGGACTCCTCCTACGAGCAGTACTTC. Translated: CASSEAVGDSSYEQYF.

This clonotype was seen more than once but under ten times. The rearrangement joins TRBV6-2 or TRBV6-3 to TRBJ2-1; 8 bases align to TRBD2. The CDR3 extends over 14 amino acids. From germline, CDR1 is MNHEY and CDR2 SVGEGT. The J segment lost 8 bases and the V segment lost 5 bases, leaving 8 bases of the junction unmatched. The DNA of the CDR3 is TGTGCCAGCAGTAACCTGCGAGCGGGGGATGAGCAGTTCTTC. It is translated as CASSNLRAGDEQFF.

The sample holds a few counts of this clonotype. The rearrangement uses TRBV20-1 and TRBJ2-7; 7 bases line up with TRBD2. This CDR3 is built from 17 residues. CDR1 and CDR2 from the germline V gene are DFQATT and SNEGSKA (reference sequence). V was clipped by 2 bases and J by 0 bases; unmatched bases: 13. In DNA form, the CDR3 reads TGCAGTGCTAGACCAACTAGCGTTGGGGCCGACTCCTACGAGCAGTACGTC. Encoded protein: CSARPTSVGADSYEQYV.

The table lists this clonotype with many counts. The chain couples TRBV7-3 to TRBJ2-5; D might be TRBD1 (5 bases). V lost 5 bases, J lost 3 bases, and 16 bases lay in between. In germline, CDR1 is SGHTA, CDR2 FQGTGA. The CDR3 is 15 amino acids. CDR3 in DNA: TGTGCCAGCAGCCTCCTCGGACAATTGGAAGAGACCCAGTACTTC. It codes for CASSLLGQLEETQYF.